Described below is a single T cell receptor (beta chain) sequence and its context. Its antigen remains undetermined. There are no base qualities to consult, and no much larger clone falls within one base. The method was the immunoSEQ multiplex PCR assay. Entries here come from immuneACCESS through TCRdb and include only in-frame sequences with V and J called. Some clones fail to appear in such tables; in the studies checked, an unresolved V gene covers under half of the shortfall, and the cause of the remainder is unknown. This sample is represented by tens of thousands of clones; roughly 92% of them were singletons. 2% to 2.5% of the sample is in the top ten clones. The sample is drawn from a study of T cell changes during pregnancy in multiple sclerosis (dated 2019 in TCRdb). For the study in its entirety: The study examined how the T cell repertoire changed over the course of pregnancy in women with multiple sclerosis.

The CDR3 starts with the cysteine, ends with the phenylalanine, and has 14 residues. CDR3 DNA only is kept here, 42 bases in frame from base 1. The junction shows trimming of 5 bases on V and 6 bases on J, and the gene matches do not reach 6 bases of it. CDR1 and CDR2 are read off the germline V gene as MRHNA and SNTAGT. The chain couples TRBV6-4 to TRBJ1-5; 8 bases in between match TRBD1. The clonotype originates from a female donor with multiple sclerosis, enrolled in a pregnancy study. The specimen was peripheral blood, collected after pregnancy. In nucleotide form, the sequence is TGTGCCAGCAGTCAAACAGGGGGGGGTCAGCCCCAGCATTTT. Its translation reads: CASSQTGGGQPQHF.